The T cell receptor (beta chain) described here comes from a study of T cell changes during pregnancy in multiple sclerosis. Measured with immunoSEQ multiplex PCR; TCRdb has only the in-frame clones, and not every one. The sample has roughly 90,000 clones, almost 95% seen once. CDR1 and CDR2 (germline): MNHEY, SVGAGI. V lost 4 bases and J 2 bases, leaving 18 bases between the germline ends. The CDR3 totals 16 residues. The source is a female donor with multiple sclerosis, enrolled in a pregnancy study. The chain has TRBV6-5 and TRBJ2-7; D gene uncertain. The specimen comprised peripheral blood, sampled in the third trimester of pregnancy. CDR3 sequence: CASSLVALSPAYEQYF. The CDR3 DNA follows: TGTGCCAGCAGTTTAGTTGCTCTTTCCCCTGCCTACGAGCAGTACTTC.